In its sample, the clone carrying this TCR beta chain was seen many times. Described time point: newly diagnosed GD, antithyroid drugs for less than 3 months. RNA extracted from PBMCs served as the sequencing template. This specimen comes from a study of regulatory T cells in long-lasting Graves disease. Arm-PCR of CDR3 regions and iRepertoire HTBI primers were the basis on which TCR beta libraries were built. TCRdb itself ran the multiplex PCR reads through MiXCR, one entry per CDR3 protein. Of about 470,000 distinct CDR3 sequences in the sample, 14% to 15% were seen once. V shed 6 bases and J 0 bases; nucleotides not matched to a gene: 16. Germline loops: CDR1 SEHNR, CDR2 FQNEAQ (reference sequence). The CDR3 is 20 residues long. These data also featured in a second study, about T cells in Graves' hyperthyroidism and ophthalmopathy.

Sequencing used peripheral blood mononuclear cells (PBMCs), obtained at new diagnosis, from a patient treated with antithyroid drugs. The receptor's source is a woman between 25 and 40 years old with Graves disease. The rearrangement joins TRBV7-9 to TRBJ2-1; 11 bases are a match to TRBD2. Here the CDR3 DNA reads TGTGCCAGCAGTTCTCTGATCCCTAGCGGGAGGATGAGCTCCTACAATGAGCAGTTCTTC. It yields the protein CASSSLIPSGRMSSYNEQFF.